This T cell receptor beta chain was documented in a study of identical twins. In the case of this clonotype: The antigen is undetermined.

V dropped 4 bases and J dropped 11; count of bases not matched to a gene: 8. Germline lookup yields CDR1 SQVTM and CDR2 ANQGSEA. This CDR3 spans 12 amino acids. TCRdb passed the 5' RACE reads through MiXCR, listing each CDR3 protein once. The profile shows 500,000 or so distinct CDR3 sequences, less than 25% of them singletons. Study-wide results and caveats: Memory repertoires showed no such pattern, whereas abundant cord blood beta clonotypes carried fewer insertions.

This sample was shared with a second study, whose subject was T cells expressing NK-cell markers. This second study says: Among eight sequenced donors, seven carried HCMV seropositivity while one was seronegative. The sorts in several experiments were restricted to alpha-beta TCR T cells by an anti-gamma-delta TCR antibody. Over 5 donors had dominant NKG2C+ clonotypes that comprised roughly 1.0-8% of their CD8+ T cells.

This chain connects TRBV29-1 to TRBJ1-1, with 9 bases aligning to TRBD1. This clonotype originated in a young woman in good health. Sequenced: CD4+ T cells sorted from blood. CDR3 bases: TGCAGCGTTGGGACAGGGGATGTAATGGCTTTCTTT. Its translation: CSVGTGDVMAFF.